The 6 T cell receptor beta chains below come from one sample, sequenced in a study of technical replicates of blood from a few donors. The repertoire was sequenced with immunoSEQ multiplex PCR; TCRdb's copy has only in-frame clones and lacks some. The sample includes 100,000 or so clones, 90% to 97% seen only once; the top ten take more than 0.35%. Material: T cells isolated from PBMCs. These receptors came from a human donor in good health.

This sequence joins TRBV11-3 and TRBJ2-1; no clear D. This CDR3 comprises 13 residues. Trimming removed 5 bases from V and 6 bases from J, with 11 bases in between. Germline V gives CDR1 SGHNT, CDR2 YENEEA. CDR3 bases: TGTGCCAGCAGCCCGTCTTTTCCCAATGAGCAGTTCTTC. Translated, it gives CASSPSFPNEQFF.

CDR3 DNA: TGTGCCAGCAGTGAAGATACAGGGGGATATGGCTACACCTTC. This gives the protein CASSEDTGGYGYTF. The V call is TRBV2, the J call TRBJ1-2, with 8 bases aligning to TRBD1. The CDR3 runs 14 residues. Germline-derived CDR1 and CDR2 are SNHLY and FYNNEI. Trimming took 1 base from V and 5 from J; bases not matched to a gene: 3.

The chain has TRBV13 and TRBJ2-3; a possible D gene is TRBD1 (6 bases). The CDR3 runs to 14 residues. The germline V and J ends were trimmed by 4 bases and 4 bases, with 12 bases remaining between them. Germline CDR1 reads PRHDT; CDR2 reads FYEKMQ (reference sequence). This chain's CDR3 is CASSSTGFADTQYF. The CDR3, as DNA: TGTGCCAGCAGCTCAACAGGGTTCGCAGATACGCAGTATTTT.

The chain links TRBV19 to TRBJ2-7, with 10 nucleotides matching TRBD1. V trimming: 5 bases; J trimming: 4 bases; junction bases outside the gene matches: 8. Germline V gene data show CDR1 as LNHDA and CDR2 as SQIVND (reference sequence). This CDR3 has 15 amino acids. CDR3 protein: CASSPSGTGAYEQYF. The CDR3 nucleotides read TGTGCCAGTAGTCCCTCCGGGACAGGGGCTTACGAGCAGTACTTC.

The CDR3 bases are TGTGCCAGCAGTTCCTCTCAGGGGCTCCGCTCTGGAAACACCATATATTTT. It encodes CASSSSQGLRSGNTIYF. This chain uses TRBV27 with TRBJ1-3, with TRBD1 as a possible D gene (6 bases). The CDR3 runs 17 residues. V was trimmed by 4 bases and J by 0 bases, leaving 16 bases between them. Per germline, CDR1 MNHEY and CDR2 SMNVEV (reference sequence).

The chain combines TRBV15 with TRBJ2-7; 8 bases agree with TRBD1. V lost 0 bases to trimming and J lost 0 bases; unmatched junction nucleotides: 7. Germline V gene data show CDR1 as LNHNV and CDR2 as YYDKDF (reference sequence). The CDR3 totals 17 residues. The CDR3 spells CATSRDRGRGLSYEQYF. The CDR3 nucleotides are TGTGCCACCAGCAGAGATCGGGGCAGGGGGCTCTCCTACGAGCAGTACTTC.